This TCR beta chain was observed in a study of OX40 agonist ivuxolimab in advanced cancers. Study summary: The study reported partial responses in three patients: one hepatocellular carcinoma, two cutaneous melanoma.

Sequencing was performed with immunoSEQ multiplex PCR; in TCRdb, only in-frame clones are kept and a portion is missing. The table has 65,000 to 95,000 clones, about 91% seen once. V shed 1 base and J 4 bases; nucleotides not matched to a gene: 2. The CDR3 is 15 amino acids. Germline lookup yields CDR1 MNHEY and CDR2 SMNVEV (reference sequence). The chain has TRBV27 and TRBJ2-1; 9 bases align to TRBD2. This receptor was identified in an adult with an advanced solid tumor such as melanoma, head and neck, liver or kidney cancer. This material consisted of CD4+ or CD8+ T cells sorted from blood, taken in a trial of the OX40 agonist ivuxolimab. The CDR3 reads CASSLYLAGYNEQFF. The CDR3 nucleotides are TGTGCCAGCAGTTTATATCTAGCGGGGTACAATGAGCAGTTCTTC.